This entry lists 32 T cell receptor beta chains sequenced from one sample in a study of T cells in Graves' hyperthyroidism and ophthalmopathy. From RNA transcripts, TCR beta CDR3 regions were amplified. HTBI primers were used for first-round RT-PCR of the TCR CDR3. TCRdb passed the multiplex PCR reads through MiXCR, listing each CDR3 protein once. The table records a few hundred thousand distinct CDR3 sequences, around 46% of them present only once. The specimen sequenced was peripheral blood or thyroid tissue (not recorded which). The receptors were sampled from a woman younger than 35 with Graves' hyperthyroidism.

This clonotype was found once. This chain uses TRBV7-6 with TRBJ1-1; weak D call: TRBD1 (5 bases). The CDR3 is 15 residues long. Trimming removed 5 bases from V and 5 bases from J, with 18 bases in between. Germline V gene lookup returns CDR1 SGHVS and CDR2 FNYEAQ. CDR3 sequence reads: CASSPGDGSGTEAFF. As DNA, the CDR3 is TGTGCCAGCAGCCCGGGGGACGGTTCGGGGACTGAAGCTTTCTTT.

The genes are TRBV7-9 and TRBJ1-2; TRBD1 agrees at 9 bases. The CDR3 extends over 15 amino acids. V shed 5 bases, J shed 2 bases, and the junction held 6 bases outside the gene matches. The germline gives CDR1 SEHNR, CDR2 FQNEAQ (reference sequence). CDR3 bases: TGTGCCAGCAGCACCTTGGGACAGGGAAACTATGGCTACACCTTC. Residues: CASSTLGQGNYGYTF.

This clonotype was counted a few times. V gene TRBV29-1 combines with J gene TRBJ1-6, with no clear D. From germline, CDR1 is SQVTM and CDR2 ANQGSEA. With 4 bases removed from V and 0 bases from J, the gap between germline ends came to 4 bases. The CDR3 sequence is 13 residues long. CDR3: CSVGGSYNSPLHF. The DNA for the CDR3 is TGCAGCGTTGGTGGCTCCTATAATTCACCCCTCCACTTT.

The rearrangement joins TRBV29-1 to TRBJ1-6, with 8 bases identical to TRBD1. The germline V gene has CDR1 SQVTM and CDR2 ANQGSEA. The CDR3 has 19 amino acids. The CDR3 sequence is CSARDTYPRTGIRNSPLHF. The CDR3 DNA reads TGCAGTGCTAGGGACACTTACCCTCGGACAGGGATACGAAATTCACCCCTCCACTTT.

For this clonotype: A much larger clone differs by one base, so this may be a read error. In nucleotides, the CDR3 is TGTGCCCGCAAACAGTACGAGCAGTACTTC. Encoded protein: CARKQYEQYF. The chain employs TRBV6-1 and TRBJ2-7; no reliable D call. Deletions cut 11 bases from V and 4 bases from J, with 9 bases between. The CDR3 spans 10 residues. Germline CDR1 and CDR2: MNHNS and SASEGT.

The chain has TRBV20-1 and TRBJ2-7, with D perhaps matching TRBD1 or TRBD2 (6 bases each). The CDR3 covers 14 residues. V lost 5 bases to trimming and J lost 6 bases, with 20 bases between them. Germline-derived CDR1 and CDR2 are DFQATT and SNEGSKA (reference sequence). The CDR3 sequence: CSASLAIGGSEQYF. The CDR3 DNA reads TGCAGTGCTTCTCTAGCGATAGGGGGTAGCGAGCAGTACTTC.

Many counts were recorded for this clonotype. The chain joins TRBV7-8 to TRBJ1-5; 8 bases fit TRBD1. V shed 5 bases and J 4 bases; nucleotides not matched to a gene: 7. The CDR3 runs 15 residues. CDR1 is SGHVS, CDR2 FQNEAQ, per germline. This CDR3 reads CASSARTGPNQPQHF. The DNA of the CDR3 is TGTGCCAGCAGCGCGAGGACAGGGCCGAATCAGCCCCAGCATTTT.

The table lists this clonotype with many counts. The chain couples TRBV29-1 to TRBJ1-2; D might be TRBD1 (6 bases). The germline CDR1 and CDR2 sequences are SQVTM and ANQGSEA. The CDR3 runs 12 residues. Trimming took 6 bases from V and 8 from J, leaving 16 bases between them. DNA of the CDR3: TGCAGCGTGCGGGACCCAGGGGAGGGCTACACCTTC. Translating it yields CSVRDPGEGYTF.

The chain carries TRBV12-3 or TRBV12-4 and TRBJ1-1; TRBD1 is a possible D gene (5 bases). This CDR3 has 13 residues. V lost 2 bases to trimming and J lost 4 bases, with 8 bases between them. The DNA for the CDR3 is TGTGCCAGCAGTTTATTTGGGGGCACTGAAGCTTTCTTT. Translating gives CASSLFGGTEAFF.

The J gene is TRBJ1-5, the V gene TRBV20-1; unclear D gene. CDR1 is DFQATT and CDR2 is SNEGSKA in the germline V gene (reference sequence). The CDR3 length is 14 residues. Deletions cut 3 bases from V and 0 bases from J, with 9 bases between. The CDR3 coding sequence is TGCAGTGCTAGGGGCGAGTGTAGCAATCAGCCCCAGCATTTT. As protein: CSARGECSNQPQHF.

This clonotype showed up just once. The junction does not match germline at one end; this may be a read error. This rearrangement joins TRBV7-8 to TRBJ2-7, with a weak D call TRBD1 (6 bases). This CDR3 is 14 amino acids long. CDR1 SGHVS and CDR2 FQNEAQ come from the germline V gene. As DNA, the CDR3 is TGCGCCAGCAGCCAAGCTGCAGGGGTCTACGAGCAGTACTTC. Translated: CASSQAAGVYEQYF.

The chain employs TRBV7-2 and TRBJ2-6; D is ambiguous. CDR1 is SGHTA, CDR2 FQGNSA, per germline. Trimming took off 9 bases at V and 1 base at J, with 13 bases between the two ends. The CDR3 covers 15 residues. The CDR3: CASSDTGSGANVLTF. The DNA of the CDR3 is TGTGCCAGTAGTGACACCGGGTCTGGGGCCAACGTCCTGACTTTC. Filled out from reference TRBV7-2 and TRBJ2-6, the complete variable domain reads GAGVSQSPSNKVTEKGKDVELRCDPISGHTALYWYRQSLGQGLEFLIYFQGNSAPDKSGLPSDRFSAERTGGSVSTLTIQRTQQEDSAVYLCASSDTGSGANVLTFGAGSRLTVL.

The chain is built from TRBV5-1 and TRBJ1-1, with D perhaps TRBD1 (6 bases). From germline, CDR1 is SGHRS and CDR2 YFSETQ. The V end was cut by 0 bases, the J end by 4 bases, with 19 bases between. There are 17 residues in the CDR3. Here the CDR3 reads CASSLATGTPGSTEAFF. CDR3 coding DNA: TGCGCCAGCAGCTTGGCCACAGGGACGCCCGGTAGCACTGAAGCTTTCTTT. Combining the CDR3 with reference TRBV5-1 and TRBJ1-1 gives the whole variable domain KAGVTQTPRYLIKTRGQQVTLSCSPISGHRSVSWYQQTPGQGLQFLFEYFSETQRNKGNFPGRFSGRQFSNSRSEMNVSTLELGDSALYLCASSLATGTPGSTEAFFGQGTRLTVV.

In its sample, this clonotype was seen a few times. The CDR3 DNA reads as TGTGCCAGCAGGCAGTCTGTCTCCTACGAGCAGTACTTC. It encodes CASRQSVSYEQYF. This chain connects TRBV5-5 to TRBJ2-7, with unresolved D. Per germline, CDR1 SGHKS and CDR2 YYEKEE (reference sequence). The CDR3 has 13 amino acids. Trimming removed 5 bases from V and 0 bases from J, with 9 bases in between.

This chain joins TRBV19 and TRBJ2-7, with D tentatively TRBD2 (7 bases). From germline, CDR1 is LNHDA and CDR2 SQIVND (reference sequence). This CDR3 is 15 amino acids long. V shed 3 bases and J shed 2 bases, with 14 bases lying between them. CDR3 region: CASSIGGLKTYEQYF. The CDR3 bases are TGTGCCAGTAGTATCGGGGGGCTAAAAACCTACGAGCAGTACTTC. The full variable domain, rest sourced from reference TRBV19 and TRBJ2-7, is DGGITQSPKYLFRKEGQNVTLSCEQNLNHDAMYWYRQDPGQGLRLIYYSQIVNDFQKGDIAEGYSVSREKKESFPLTVTSAQKNPTAFYLCASSIGGLKTYEQYFGPGTRLTVT.

Of note for this clonotype: A junction boundary mismatches the germline segment, possibly from a read error. The genes are TRBV7-9 and TRBJ2-5; 7 nucleotides agree with TRBD2. The V gene's germline CDR1 is SEHNR and CDR2 FQNEAQ (reference sequence). CDR3 length: 19 amino acids. CDR3 loop: CASGLGSLGLAALQETQYF. CDR3 in DNA: TGTGCCAGCGGCTTAGGGTCCTTGGGGCTAGCGGCCCTGCAAGAGACCCAGTACTTC.

V gene TRBV7-2 combines with J gene TRBJ2-7; weak D call: TRBD2 (5 bases). CDR1 and CDR2 from the germline V gene are SGHTA and FQGNSA. This CDR3 contains 13 residues. V was cut by 4 bases and J by 2 bases, with 9 bases left in between. The CDR3 bases are TGTGCCAGCAGCTCCGTCGGGACCTACGAGCAGTACTTC. It specifies CASSSVGTYEQYF. The entire variable domain, with the rest obtained from reference TRBV7-2 and TRBJ2-7, is as follows: GAGVSQSPSNKVTEKGKDVELRCDPISGHTALYWYRQSLGQGLEFLIYFQGNSAPDKSGLPSDRFSAERTGGSVSTLTIQRTQQEDSAVYLCASSSVGTYEQYFGPGTRLTVT.

Many counts were recorded for this clonotype. A much larger clone differs by one base, so this may be a read error. This rearrangement joins TRBV9 to TRBJ2-6; TRBD1 is a possible D gene (5 bases). This CDR3 has 15 amino acids. V lost 4 bases and J 2 bases, leaving 10 bases between the germline ends. CDR1 is SGDLS and CDR2 is YYNGEE in the germline V gene. CDR3: CASSQDSPGANVLTF. In DNA form, the CDR3 reads TGTGCCAGCAGCCAAGACAGCCCTGGGGCCAACGTCCTGACTTTC.

The rearrangement links TRBV20-1 to TRBJ2-5; 9 bases are shared with TRBD1. Germline CDR1 is DFQATT and CDR2 is SNEGSKA (reference sequence). CDR3 length equals 16 residues. V dropped 3 bases and J dropped 4; count of bases not matched to a gene: 12. CDR3 nucleotides: TGCAGTGCTAGGAGATTCCGGGACAGGGTAGGAGAGACCCAGTACTTC. Amino acids: CSARRFRDRVGETQYF.

This clonotype was observed once. In DNA, the CDR3 is TGTGCCACCAGCAGTGGACAGGTCTATGGCTACACCTTC. Translation: CATSSGQVYGYTF. J is TRBJ1-2 and V is TRBV15; 7 bases fit TRBD1. The CDR3 loop spans 13 amino acids. Germline lookup yields CDR1 LNHNV and CDR2 YYDKDF (reference sequence). Losses at the gene ends were 3 bases for V and 4 bases for J; bases not matched to a gene: 2. Combining the CDR3 with reference TRBV15 and TRBJ1-2 gives the whole variable domain DAMVIQNPRYQVTQFGKPVTLSCSQTLNHNVMYWYQQKSSQAPKLLFHYYDKDFNNEADTPDNFQSRRPNTSFCFLDIRSPGLGDTAMYLCATSSGQVYGYTFGSGTRLTVV.

The V gene is TRBV11-2, the J gene TRBJ1-2; D possibly corresponds to TRBD1 (6 bases). Germline V gene lookup returns CDR1 SGHAT and CDR2 FQNNGV. This CDR3 is 16 amino acids long. Trimming removed 7 bases at V and 0 bases at J, with 18 bases between. Here the CDR3 DNA reads TGTGCCAGCACTACGGCGGGGGGGCGGACTAACTATGGCTACACCTTC. Amino acids: CASTTAGGRTNYGYTF.

This clonotype has just a few counts. The rearrangement joins TRBV20-1 to TRBJ2-7; possible D gene TRBD1, 6 bases. The ends were cut back, 6 bases at V and 4 bases at J, with 16 bases in the middle. The CDR3 runs 13 residues. Germline V gives CDR1 DFQATT, CDR2 SNEGSKA (reference sequence). CDR3 sequence: CSARRQGKYEQYF. The CDR3 region has the DNA TGCAGTGCCCGGCGGCAGGGGAAATACGAGCAGTACTTC.

This chain uses TRBV24-1 with TRBJ1-2, with TRBD1 identical over 8 bases. V shed 4 bases and J 2 bases; nucleotides not matched to a gene: 2. CDR1 is KGHDR, CDR2 SFDVKD, per germline. The CDR3 is 14 residues long. The CDR3 sequence is CATSDDRGNYGYTF. The CDR3, as DNA: TGTGCCACCAGTGACGACAGGGGCAACTATGGCTACACCTTC.

J is TRBJ1-5 and V is TRBV29-1; D unresolved. Trimming removed 5 bases at V and 3 bases at J, with 11 bases between. Germline V gene sequence: CDR1 SQVTM, CDR2 ANQGSEA. The CDR3 covers 13 residues. The CDR3: CSVRGGPNQPQHF. The CDR3 bases are TGCAGCGTTAGAGGAGGTCCCAATCAGCCCCAGCATTTT.

The V gene is TRBV7-9, the J gene TRBJ2-2; 7 bases are shared with TRBD1. The CDR3 runs to 14 residues. Germline lookup yields CDR1 SEHNR and CDR2 FQNEAQ (reference sequence). J was trimmed by 2 bases and V by 6 bases; bases with no gene match: 3. Written as DNA, the CDR3 is TGTGCCAGCAGGGACAGGAAAAACACCGGGGAGCTGTTTTTT. Translated, it gives CASRDRKNTGELFF. The full variable domain, in which reference TRBV7-9 and TRBJ2-2 provide the parts outside the CDR3, is DTGVSQNPRHKITKRGQNVTFRCDPISEHNRLYWYRQTLGQGPEFLTYFQNEAQLEKSRLLSDRFSAERPKGSFSTLEIQRTEQGDSAMYLCASRDRKNTGELFFGEGSRLTVL.

The sample holds many counts of this clonotype. A read error may produce the germline difference seen at one junction end. This chain links TRBV10-3 with TRBJ1-2; D is perhaps TRBD1 (6 bases). The CDR3 length is 14 residues. Germline CDR1 and CDR2: ENHRY and SYGVKD. The DNA of the CDR3 is TGTGCCAGCAGTGAACAGGGACCCCTCTATGGCTACACCTTC. Protein product: CASSEQGPLYGYTF.

This rearrangement joins TRBV2 to TRBJ2-5, with TRBD1 matching 10 bases. The V segment lost 6 bases and the J segment 4 bases; nucleotides outside the gene matches: 8. From germline, CDR1 is SNHLY and CDR2 FYNNEI. This CDR3 spans 15 amino acids. CDR3 bases: TGTGCCAGCAGCGAGGACAGGGGGAGTCGAGAGACCCAGTACTTC. Its protein is CASSEDRGSRETQYF.

Points on this clonotype: One junction end disagrees with the germline gene, perhaps due to a read error. The V call is TRBV29-1, the J call TRBJ1-5; perhaps TRBD1 as D (5 bases). CDR1 and CDR2 (germline): SQVTM, ANQGSEA. The CDR3 is 11 residues long. The chain's CDR3 is CGVVGGQPQHF. The CDR3 DNA reads as TGCGGCGTTGTGGGGGGGCAGCCCCAGCATTTT.

The chain uses TRBV10-3 and TRBJ2-7; 10 bases fit TRBD2. V was clipped by 10 bases and J by 3 bases; unmatched bases: 12. The CDR3 has 15 amino acids. Germline V gene sequence: CDR1 ENHRY, CDR2 SYGVKD. The CDR3 sequence is CASSPGTSAIYEQYF. DNA for the CDR3: TGTGCCAGCAGCCCTGGGACTAGCGCCATCTACGAGCAGTACTTC.

This chain links TRBV2 with TRBJ2-5; D remains unclear. The CDR3 extends over 12 amino acids. V gave up 10 bases and J gave up 5 bases, with 14 bases separating them. Germline-derived CDR1 and CDR2 are SNHLY and FYNNEI. The CDR3 reads CAIVLDQETQYF. The CDR3 DNA sequence: TGTGCCATCGTGCTAGATCAGGAGACCCAGTACTTC.

The V call is TRBV6-6, the J call TRBJ1-1; no clear D gene. Per germline, CDR1 MNHNY and CDR2 SVGAGI (reference sequence). This CDR3 spans 13 amino acids. V dropped 0 bases and J dropped 3 bases, with 5 bases sitting between them. DNA of the CDR3: TGTGCCAGCAGTTACTCAGAGGACACTGAAGCTTTCTTT. Its translation: CASSYSEDTEAFF.

This clonotype was seen a few times. The CDR3 sequence: CASKYREGTEAFF. The CDR3 DNA reads TGTGCCAGCAAATACAGGGAGGGCACTGAAGCTTTCTTT. The chain uses TRBV7-3 and TRBJ1-1; weak D call: TRBD1 (6 bases). The CDR3 runs 13 residues. From germline, CDR1 is SGHTA and CDR2 FQGTGA. V shed 7 bases and J shed 4 bases, with 13 bases lying between them.